This T cell receptor beta chain comes out of a study of cytomegalovirus exposure and HLA in healthy donors. PCR employed 60 Vbeta and 13 Jbeta primers. Assay used: immunoSEQ multiplex PCR; TCRdb lists only in-frame clones, some missing. The sample consists of some 200,000 clones, approximately 81% of them appearing once. Germline V gives CDR1 LGHNA, CDR2 YNFKEQ. Trimming cost V 0 bases and J 4 bases; bases outside gene matches: 11. CDR3 size: 17 residues. The gene calls are TRBV4-2 and TRBJ2-5; 7 positions agree with TRBD1. The sequenced material came from PBMCs. This clonotype was sampled from a man in his forties or fifties in good health and CMV-seronegative. CDR3 bases: TGTGCCAGCAGCCAAGATTTGTCTTTGGCAGGGGGAGAGACCCAGTACTTC. Its protein product is CASSQDLSLAGGETQYF.